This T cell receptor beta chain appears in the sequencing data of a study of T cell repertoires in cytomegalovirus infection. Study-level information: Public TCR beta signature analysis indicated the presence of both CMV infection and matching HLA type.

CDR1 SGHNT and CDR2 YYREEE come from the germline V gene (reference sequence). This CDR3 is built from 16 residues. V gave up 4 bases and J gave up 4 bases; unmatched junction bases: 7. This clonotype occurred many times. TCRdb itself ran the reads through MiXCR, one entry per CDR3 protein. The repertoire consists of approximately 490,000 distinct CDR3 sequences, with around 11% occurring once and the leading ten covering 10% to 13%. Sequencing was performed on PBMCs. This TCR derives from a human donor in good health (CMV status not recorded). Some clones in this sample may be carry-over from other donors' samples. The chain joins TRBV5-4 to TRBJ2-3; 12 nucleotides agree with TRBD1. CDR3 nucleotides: TGTGCCAGCAGCCGCGGGGGACAGGGGGCTGCAGATACGCAGTATTTT. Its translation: CASSRGGQGAADTQYF.